The 28 T cell receptor beta chains below all came from one sample that was sequenced in a study of shared clonotypes between healthy human individuals. Some clones are missing from TCRdb's copy, which holds only in-frame ones; the method was immunoSEQ multiplex PCR. The sample has 2,500,000 or so clones, over 85% seen once. Specimen: naive CD4+ T cells from PBMCs. Subset indicated: CD45RA+ positively selected. All receptors derive from a man aged 18 to 30 in good health. Some clones in this sample may be carry-over from other donors' samples.

The chain links TRBV5-1 to TRBJ2-1; D might be TRBD1 (6 bases). Germline CDR1 and CDR2: SGHRS and YFSETQ. The V end was cut by 2 bases, the J end by 3 bases, with 9 bases between. CDR3 length: 14 amino acids. CDR3 DNA: TGCGCCAGCAGCTTTGGACAGCTCTACAATGAGCAGTTCTTC. Translating gives CASSFGQLYNEQFF.

With regard to this clone: The same CDR3 can be traced to other DNA sequences in this sample. V is TRBV10-3 and J is TRBJ2-7, with a possible D match to TRBD2 (5 bases). From germline, CDR1 is ENHRY and CDR2 SYGVKD. V lost 0 bases and J lost 2, with 11 bases in between. The CDR3 contains 15 residues. The CDR3 loop reads CAISESSGSPYEQYF. CDR3 DNA sequence: TGTGCCATCAGTGAGTCGAGCGGTTCCCCCTACGAGCAGTACTTC.

The V and J genes are TRBV11-2 and TRBJ1-2, with TRBD1 as a possible D gene (6 bases). V was pared by 5 bases and J by 6 bases, with 25 bases between. In germline, CDR1 is SGHAT, CDR2 FQNNGV. The CDR3 contains 17 residues. CDR3 in DNA: TGTGCCAGCAGCCCGGGACTCTTTCGTAGGGGGGCGGATGGCTACACCTTC. This gives the protein CASSPGLFRRGADGYTF.

This clone was detected once. The chain is built from TRBV25-1 and TRBJ2-6; TRBD1 matches at 7 bases. From germline, CDR1 is MGHDK and CDR2 SYGVNS. The CDR3 length is 16 residues. Trimming took 6 bases from V and 2 from J; bases not matched to a gene: 7. The CDR3 coding sequence is TGTGCCAGCAGGGACAGGAAACACACTGGGGCCAACGTCCTGACTTTC. It specifies CASRDRKHTGANVLTF.

The chain recombines TRBV6-5 with TRBJ2-7, with D uncertain. The CDR3 loop spans 15 amino acids. Germline lookup yields CDR1 MNHEY and CDR2 SVGAGI. The V end was cut by 0 bases, the J end by 2 bases, with 11 bases between. CDR3 amino acids: CASSYSYPLTYEQYF. CDR3 DNA sequence: TGTGCCAGCAGTTACTCGTACCCTCTTACCTACGAGCAGTACTTC.

Regarding this clone: Other DNA variants within this sample encode the same CDR3. The chain joins TRBV5-1 to TRBJ2-3, with D possibly matching TRBD1 (6 bases). Per the germline V gene, CDR1 is SGHRS and CDR2 is YFSETQ. This CDR3 contains 14 residues. V gave up 4 bases and J gave up 3 bases, with 12 bases separating them. This CDR3 is CASSLADSTDTQYF. The DNA of the CDR3 is TGCGCCAGCAGCCTCGCGGACAGTACAGATACGCAGTATTTT.

The chain employs TRBV18 and TRBJ1-1; the match to TRBD1 covers 9 bases. Germline values: CDR1 KGHSH, CDR2 LQKENI. This CDR3 has 16 residues. The J segment lost 1 base and the V segment lost 4 bases, leaving 7 bases of the junction unmatched. The CDR3 loop reads CASSLGQGLANTEAFF. DNA for the CDR3: TGTGCCAGCTCACTCGGACAGGGGCTTGCGAACACTGAAGCTTTCTTT.

The chain carries TRBV5-1 and TRBJ2-1, with D possibly called TRBD1 or TRBD2 (5 bases each). The CDR3 is made up of 15 amino acids. Germline assignment: CDR1 SGHRS and CDR2 YFSETQ. Trimming took 3 bases from V and 5 from J, leaving 15 bases between them. This CDR3 is CASSSATGLNNEQFF. CDR3 DNA sequence: TGCGCCAGCAGCTCCGCTACGGGGCTAAACAATGAGCAGTTCTTC.

The V and J genes are TRBV2 and TRBJ2-7; 12 nucleotides match TRBD2. Germline values: CDR1 SNHLY, CDR2 FYNNEI. V shed 6 bases, J shed 4 bases, and the junction held 7 bases outside the gene matches. The CDR3 length is 15 residues. CDR3 protein: CASRGRTSGDYEQYF. CDR3 coding DNA: TGTGCCAGCAGGGGTCGGACTAGCGGGGATTACGAGCAGTACTTC.

The table lists this clone with a count of one. CDR3 residues: CASSSRAGGGETQYF. In DNA form, the CDR3 reads TGTGCCAGCAGCTCTCGAGCGGGAGGGGGAGAGACCCAGTACTTC. This rearrangement joins TRBV5-4 to TRBJ2-5, with TRBD2 matching 10 bases. Germline assignment: CDR1 SGHNT and CDR2 YYREEE (reference sequence). V gave up 3 bases and J gave up 4 bases; unmatched junction bases: 6. The CDR3 totals 15 residues. Together with reference TRBV5-4 and TRBJ2-5, the CDR3 gives the full variable domain: ETGVTQSPTHLIKTRGQQVTLRCSSQSGHNTVSWYQQALGQGPQFIFQYYREEENGRGNFPPRFSGLQFPNYSSELNVNALELDDSALYLCASSSRAGGGETQYFGPGTRLLVL.

The V call is TRBV30, the J call TRBJ2-7, with D possibly being TRBD1 (5 bases). In germline, CDR1 is GTSNPN, CDR2 SVGIG (reference sequence). The V and J ends lost 4 bases and 1 base respectively, with 14 bases between them. There are 14 residues in the CDR3. CDR3 sequence: CAWNPGPGSYEQYF. The CDR3 bases are TGTGCCTGGAATCCAGGGCCAGGGTCCTACGAGCAGTACTTC.

This sequence joins TRBV20-1 and TRBJ1-2; D is unclear. V shed 6 bases and J shed 10 bases, with 9 bases lying between them. Per the germline V gene, CDR1 is DFQATT and CDR2 is SNEGSKA (reference sequence). This CDR3 is built from 9 residues. The CDR3 sequence is CSAGNDYTF. The DNA of the CDR3 is TGCAGTGCCGGAAACGACTACACCTTC.

The V gene is TRBV30, the J gene TRBJ1-4; D is perhaps TRBD1 (6 bases). Germline V gene data show CDR1 as GTSNPN and CDR2 as SVGIG (reference sequence). The CDR3 is 13 amino acids. V was trimmed by 0 bases and J by 8 bases, leaving 10 bases between them. The CDR3 sequence is CAWSVLDREKLFF. CDR3 nucleotide sequence: TGTGCCTGGAGTGTCTTAGACAGGGAAAAACTGTTTTTT.

This chain uses TRBV4-1 with TRBJ2-3; 11 nucleotides match TRBD2. The trim removed 0 bases at V and 5 bases at J, leaving 4 bases unmatched. Germline values: CDR1 MGHRA, CDR2 YSYEKL. The CDR3 sequence is 16 residues long. Here the CDR3 DNA reads TGCGCCAGCAGCCAAGATTCTACTAGCGGGAGAGATACGCAGTATTTT. It specifies CASSQDSTSGRDTQYF.

The chain is built from TRBV6-1 and TRBJ1-5; TRBD1 aligns across 8 bases. The CDR3 runs to 16 residues. CDR1 MNHNS and CDR2 SASEGT come from the germline V gene. V lost 4 bases, J lost 5 bases, and 10 bases stayed unmatched. The CDR3 reads CASSGSLGRGHQPQHF. For the CDR3, the DNA is TGTGCCAGCAGTGGAAGCCTTGGCAGGGGGCATCAGCCCCAGCATTTT.

The chain couples TRBV5-1 to TRBJ2-2, with D tentatively TRBD1 (6 bases). The CDR3 is 14 amino acids. Germline CDR1 reads SGHRS; CDR2 reads YFSETQ. V dropped 6 bases and J dropped 4 bases, with 13 bases sitting between them. The CDR3 coding sequence is TGCGCCAGCAATCCCAGGGGTGGCACCGGGGAGCTGTTTTTT. As protein: CASNPRGGTGELFF.

The genes are TRBV29-1 and TRBJ2-5, with 7 bases that match TRBD2. CDR3 length: 12 amino acids. Trimming at V came to 7 bases and at J to 5 bases, leaving 7 bases not matched to a gene. CDR1 SQVTM and CDR2 ANQGSEA come from the germline V gene. CDR3 sequence reads: CSASGGDETQYF. In nucleotides, the CDR3 is TGCAGCGCCTCGGGGGGAGACGAGACCCAGTACTTC.

The chain is built from TRBV2 and TRBJ2-3; D is ambiguous. Germline CDR1 reads SNHLY; CDR2 reads FYNNEI. The CDR3 has 14 amino acids. Trimming pared 8 bases from V and 0 bases from J, leaving 12 bases between. In DNA, the CDR3 is TGTGCCAGCCAGTCCTGGATTAGCACAGATACGCAGTATTTT. Residues: CASQSWISTDTQYF. Filled out from reference TRBV2 and TRBJ2-3, the complete variable domain reads EPEVTQTPSHQVTQMGQEVILRCVPISNHLYFYWYRQILGQKVEFLVSFYNNEISEKSEIFDDQFSVERPDGSNFTLKIRSTKLEDSAMYFCASQSWISTDTQYFGPGTRLTVL.

The V and J genes are TRBV19 and TRBJ2-3; D ambiguous. Trimming pared 3 bases from V and 0 bases from J, leaving 10 bases between. The CDR3 covers 15 residues. Germline values: CDR1 LNHDA, CDR2 SQIVND (reference sequence). CDR3 in amino acids: CASSIRLSSTDTQYF. CDR3 in DNA: TGTGCCAGTAGTATTCGGCTGTCTAGCACAGATACGCAGTATTTT.

The rearrangement links TRBV28 to TRBJ1-4; 11 nucleotides align to TRBD1. The CDR3 has 15 amino acids. The junction had 5 bases not matched to a gene; V was cut back by 4 bases and J by 7 bases. Germline lookup yields CDR1 MDHEN and CDR2 SYDVKM. CDR3 in amino acids: CASSSPGTGGEKLFF. The CDR3 DNA follows: TGTGCCAGCAGTTCCCCCGGGACAGGGGGTGAAAAACTGTTTTTT.

The rearrangement joins TRBV20-1 to TRBJ1-3, with D unresolved. This CDR3 comprises 10 residues. The germline V gene encodes CDR1 DFQATT and CDR2 SNEGSKA (reference sequence). The CDR3: CRPPGNTIYF. The CDR3 DNA reads as TGCAGGCCCCCTGGAAACACCATATATTTT.

This sequence joins TRBV7-3 and TRBJ1-3, with D unresolved. V was shortened by 3 bases and J by 4 bases, with 10 bases between the two germline ends. CDR3 length: 14 residues. The germline V gene encodes CDR1 SGHTA and CDR2 FQGTGA. The CDR3 region is CASSLGFSGNTIYF. DNA of the CDR3: TGTGCCAGCAGCTTGGGTTTTTCCGGAAACACCATATATTTT.

Turning to this clone: The sample contains more than one DNA sequence encoding this CDR3. V is TRBV7-2 and J is TRBJ2-5; 7 bases match TRBD1. CDR3 length: 12 amino acids. Germline V gene sequence: CDR1 SGHTA, CDR2 FQGNSA. V dropped 4 bases and J dropped 5; count of bases not matched to a gene: 1. The CDR3 nucleotides are TGTGCCAGCAGCTACAGGGGTGAGACCCAGTACTTC. Residues: CASSYRGETQYF. Full variable domain (outside the CDR3, taken from reference TRBV7-2 and TRBJ2-5): GAGVSQSPSNKVTEKGKDVELRCDPISGHTALYWYRQSLGQGLEFLIYFQGNSAPDKSGLPSDRFSAERTGGSVSTLTIQRTQQEDSAVYLCASSYRGETQYFGPGTRLLVL.

V and J are TRBV29-1 and TRBJ2-3; 10 bases align to TRBD2. The CDR3 is 15 amino acids. Germline trimming cut 8 bases from V and 3 bases from J; bases unmatched to any gene: 11. Germline assignment: CDR1 SQVTM and CDR2 ANQGSEA. Here the CDR3 DNA reads TGCAGCACCAGGCTAGCGGGAGTAATTACAGATACGCAGTATTTT. Protein product: CSTRLAGVITDTQYF.

The rearrangement joins TRBV4-2 to TRBJ1-5; D unclear. The V gene's germline CDR1 is LGHNA and CDR2 YNFKEQ. The CDR3 sequence is 14 residues long. V was pared by 1 base and J by 3 bases, with 7 bases between. The CDR3 loop reads CASSQGTDNQPQHF. The CDR3 DNA sequence: TGTGCCAGCAGCCAAGGCACAGACAATCAGCCCCAGCATTTT.

As DNA, the CDR3 is TGTGCCAGTAGTACCCTGGGTAGAGGGGTGAACACTGAAGCTTTCTTT. Protein product: CASSTLGRGVNTEAFF. This chain links TRBV19 with TRBJ1-1; perhaps TRBD1 as D (5 bases). Per germline, CDR1 LNHDA and CDR2 SQIVND (reference sequence). Trimming took off 4 bases at V and 0 bases at J, with 15 bases between the two ends. CDR3 length equals 16 residues.

The chain joins TRBV9 to TRBJ1-1; TRBD1 aligns across 8 bases. Germline values: CDR1 SGDLS, CDR2 YYNGEE. V dropped 0 bases and J dropped 5; count of bases not matched to a gene: 18. The CDR3 loop spans 19 amino acids. DNA for the CDR3: TGTGCCAGCAGCGTAGTAAGCCCTCAGGGGGCGCTCAGGTGGACTGAAGCTTTCTTT. Amino acids: CASSVVSPQGALRWTEAFF.

This CDR3 is CASSEIQGYGYTF. CDR3 nucleotide sequence: TGTGCCAGCAGTGAAATACAGGGGTATGGCTACACCTTC. The gene calls are TRBV25-1 and TRBJ1-2, with 7 nucleotides matching TRBD1. The CDR3 consists of 13 residues. J was trimmed by 5 bases and V by 2 bases; bases with no gene match: 2. Germline CDR1 MGHDK, CDR2 SYGVNS.